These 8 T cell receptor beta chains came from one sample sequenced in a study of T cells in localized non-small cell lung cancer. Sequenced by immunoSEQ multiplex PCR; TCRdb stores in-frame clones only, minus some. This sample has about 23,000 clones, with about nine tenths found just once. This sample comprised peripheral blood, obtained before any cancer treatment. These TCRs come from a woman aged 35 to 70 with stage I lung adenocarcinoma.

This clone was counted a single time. The CDR3 reads CASKISASSSSYEQYF. The CDR3 DNA follows: TGTGCCAGCAAGATTTCTGCGTCGTCAAGCTCCTACGAGCAGTACTTC. The rearrangement joins TRBV21-1 to TRBJ2-7; TRBD2 reflects the table's D call only, with no check against the DNA. TRBV21-1 is flagged as a pseudogene. The CDR3 runs to 16 residues.

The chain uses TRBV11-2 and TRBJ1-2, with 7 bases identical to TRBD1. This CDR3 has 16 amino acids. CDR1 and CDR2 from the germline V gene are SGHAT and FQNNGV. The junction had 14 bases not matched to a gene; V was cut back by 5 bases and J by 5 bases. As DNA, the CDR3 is TGTGCCAGCAGCCTTTTTCCTGGCAGGGGGTCGTATGGCTACACCTTC. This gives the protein CASSLFPGRGSYGYTF.

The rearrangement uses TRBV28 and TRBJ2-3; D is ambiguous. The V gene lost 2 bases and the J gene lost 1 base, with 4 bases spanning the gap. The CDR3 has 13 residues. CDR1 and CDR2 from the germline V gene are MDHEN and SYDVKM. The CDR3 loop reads CASSLAGTDTQYF. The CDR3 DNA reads TGTGCCAGCAGTTTAGCAGGCACAGATACGCAGTATTTT. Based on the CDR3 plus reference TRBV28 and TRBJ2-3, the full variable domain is DVKVTQSSRYLVKRTGEKVFLECVQDMDHENMFWYRQDPGLGLRLIYFSYDVKMKEKGDIPEGYSVSREKKERFSLILESASTNQTSMYLCASSLAGTDTQYFGPGTRLTVL.

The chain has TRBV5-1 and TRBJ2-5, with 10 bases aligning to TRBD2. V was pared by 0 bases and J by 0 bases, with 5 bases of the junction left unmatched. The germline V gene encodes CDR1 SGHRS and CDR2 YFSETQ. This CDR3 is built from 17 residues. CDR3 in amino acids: CASSLVQTSGYQETQYF. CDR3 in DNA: TGCGCCAGCAGCTTGGTCCAGACTAGCGGGTACCAAGAGACCCAGTACTTC.

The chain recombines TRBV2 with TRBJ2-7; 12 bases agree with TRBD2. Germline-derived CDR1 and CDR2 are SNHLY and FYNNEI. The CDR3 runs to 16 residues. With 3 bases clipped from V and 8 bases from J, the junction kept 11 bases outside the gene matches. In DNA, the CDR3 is TGTGCCAGCAGTGAGGGGCATCGACTAGCGGGAGCGCAGCAGTACTTC. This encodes CASSEGHRLAGAQQYF.

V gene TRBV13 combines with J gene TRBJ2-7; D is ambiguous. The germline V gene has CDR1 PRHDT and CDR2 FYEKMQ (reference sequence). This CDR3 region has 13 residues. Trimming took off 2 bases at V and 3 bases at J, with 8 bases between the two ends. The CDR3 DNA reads TGTGCCAGCAGCTTAAGGACCGTCTACGAGCAGTACTTC. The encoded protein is CASSLRTVYEQYF.

The CDR3, as DNA: TGTGCCAGCAGTTTAAGGCGCAGGGAACATGAAAAACTGTTTTTT. It is translated as CASSLRRREHEKLFF. The rearrangement uses TRBV27 and TRBJ1-4; TRBD1 is a possible D gene (5 bases). With 2 bases removed from V and 6 bases from J, the gap between germline ends came to 13 bases. The CDR3 contains 15 residues. Germline CDR1 MNHEY, CDR2 SMNVEV (reference sequence).

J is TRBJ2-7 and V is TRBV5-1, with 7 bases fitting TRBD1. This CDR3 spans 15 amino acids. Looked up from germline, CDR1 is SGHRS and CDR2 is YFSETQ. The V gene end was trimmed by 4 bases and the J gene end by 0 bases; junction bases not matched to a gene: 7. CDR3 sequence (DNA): TGCGCCAGCAGCCCGCAACAGGGGTCCTCCTACGAGCAGTACTTC. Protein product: CASSPQQGSSYEQYF.